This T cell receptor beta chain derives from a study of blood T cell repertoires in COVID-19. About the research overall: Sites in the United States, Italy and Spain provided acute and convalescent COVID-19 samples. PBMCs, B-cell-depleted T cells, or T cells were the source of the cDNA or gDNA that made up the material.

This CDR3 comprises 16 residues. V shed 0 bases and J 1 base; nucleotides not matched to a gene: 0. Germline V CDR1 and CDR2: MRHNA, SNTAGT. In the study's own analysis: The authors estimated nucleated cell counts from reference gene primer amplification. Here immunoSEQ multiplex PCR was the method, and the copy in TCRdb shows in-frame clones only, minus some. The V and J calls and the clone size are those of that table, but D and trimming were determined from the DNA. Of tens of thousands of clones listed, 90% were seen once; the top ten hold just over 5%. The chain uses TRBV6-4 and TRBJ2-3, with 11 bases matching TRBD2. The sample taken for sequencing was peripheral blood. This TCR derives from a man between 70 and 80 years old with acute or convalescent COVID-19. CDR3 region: CASSDSTSGGTDTQYF. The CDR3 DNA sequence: TGTGCCAGCAGTGACTCGACTAGCGGGGGCACAGATACGCAGTATTTT.